These T cell receptor beta chains were read from a single sample in a study of PD-L1 blockade in urothelial cancer. Sequenced by immunoSEQ multiplex PCR; TCRdb stores in-frame clones only, minus some. The sample lists approximately 86,000 clones, around four fifths occurring once. The material was PBMCs, obtained around atezolizumab (anti-PD-L1) treatment. These TCRs come from a man aged 40-49 years with urothelial cancer. Both conserved end residues are part of each CDR3. Fields, in order: CDR3 length, V gene, CDR3 protein.

len: 16; v_gene: TRBV18; CDR3aa: CASSPPVGRRTGELFF
len: 14; v_gene: TRBV4-1; CDR3aa: CASSQDSPTDTQYF
len: 17; v_gene: TRBV7-2; CDR3aa: CASSPSSGRAVGGELFF
len: 14; v_gene: TRBV6-4; CDR3aa: CASRADRGPYEQYF
len: 14; v_gene: TRBV18; CDR3aa: CASLRQGANTEAFF
len: 12; v_gene: TRBV14; CDR3aa: CASGAAKNIQYF
len: 15; v_gene: TRBV5-4; CDR3aa: CASSYQGAGNTEAFF
len: 12; v_gene: TRBV7-8; CDR3aa: CASSRRGFGYTF
len: 13; v_gene: TRBV28; CDR3aa: CASSLGASGKQFF
len: 14; v_gene: TRBV5-6; CDR3aa: CASSLTSGHETQYF
len: 12; v_gene: TRBV30; CDR3aa: CAWSAESQPQHF
len: 15; v_gene: TRBV28; CDR3aa: CASSLPPTKSYEQYF
len: 14; v_gene: TRBV27; CDR3aa: CASTPLSGGSEQFF
len: 15; v_gene: TRBV9; CDR3aa: CASSLGQKNTGELFF
len: 17; v_gene: TRBV11-3; CDR3aa: CASSLGPGSGRDNEQYF
len: 11; v_gene: TRBV30; CDR3aa: CAWALKIEQYF
len: 14; v_gene: TRBV11-2; CDR3aa: CASSLSTGGEKLFF
len: 16; v_gene: TRBV6-6; CDR3aa: CASSSIGTGTYNEQFF
len: 12; v_gene: TRBV30; CDR3aa: CAGGTATYGYTF
len: 14; v_gene: TRBV30; CDR3aa: CAWSPGGSGTEAFF
len: 15; v_gene: TRBV18; CDR3aa: CASSLPGQAHQPQHF
len: 15; v_gene: TRBV7-9; CDR3aa: CASSSRTKTAYEQYF
len: 15; v_gene: TRBV10-3; CDR3aa: CAISAYLGGSYEQYF
len: 15; v_gene: TRBV9; CDR3aa: CASTPRQGGAGELFF
len: 14; v_gene: TRBV9; CDR3aa: CASSPLLAGQKAFF
len: 16; v_gene: TRBV7-9; CDR3aa: CASPSERTGSINEQFF
len: 13; v_gene: TRBV18; CDR3aa: CASSRGDRNTIYF
len: 15; v_gene: TRBV4-2; CDR3aa: CASSQDSGLNEKLFF
len: 11; v_gene: TRBV11-2; CDR3aa: CASSPFNEQFF
len: 12; v_gene: TRBV29-1; CDR3aa: CSVDSGSYGYTF
len: 14; v_gene: TRBV7-3; CDR3aa: CASSSTTSGVGYTF
len: 15; v_gene: TRBV27; CDR3aa: CASSSGTGTSYEQYF
len: 15; v_gene: TRBV14; CDR3aa: CASSLGVGRTYEQYF
len: 12; v_gene: TRBV5-4; CDR3aa: CASSLLPDTQYF
len: 13; v_gene: TRBV19; CDR3aa: CASSIDREGTQYF
len: 14; v_gene: TRBV9; CDR3aa: CASSVGTGAHEQYF
len: 13; v_gene: TRBV6-6; CDR3aa: CASIKSSSYEQYF
len: 15; v_gene: TRBV5-4; CDR3aa: CASSLMGRNTGELFF
len: 15; v_gene: TRBV4-1; CDR3aa: CASSRNRDFANEQFF
len: 14; v_gene: TRBV30; CDR3aa: CAWSVGDRVGGYTF
len: 13; v_gene: TRBV28; CDR3aa: CASSLGGNYGYTF
len: 15; v_gene: TRBV27; CDR3aa: CASSLALATNEKLFF
len: 14; v_gene: TRBV7-3; CDR3aa: CASSLAGRGETQYF
len: 13; v_gene: TRBV5-1; CDR3aa: CASSLVVNTEAFF
len: 12; v_gene: TRBV30; CDR3aa: CAWSLIQGEAFF
len: 15; v_gene: TRBV9; CDR3aa: CASSPRQADSYEQYF
len: 14; v_gene: TRBV6-5; CDR3aa: CASSRREGPFPSTF
len: 16; v_gene: TRBV7-9; CDR3aa: CASSLTDTSFTDTQYF